These T cell receptor beta chains were read from a single sample in a study of CD8 T cells in ankylosing spondylitis. TCRdb analysed the 5' RACE reads with MiXCR anew, one entry per CDR3 protein. The data hold around 150,000 distinct CDR3 sequences, with approximately 16% observed a single time. Sequenced sample: blood, either unsorted or a sorted T cell fraction (not recorded which). The receptors shown here come from a male donor with ankylosing spondylitis or in good health (not recorded which). CDR3s include the opening cysteine and the closing phenylalanine or tryptophan. A D gene is named only where the DNA matches it firmly. The size field is filled for only some rows; it gives once, few, many or a size class.

TRBJ2-1,TRBV30,many,TRBD2,CAGGGGYNEQFF,TGTGCCGGGGGGGGAGGATACAATGAGCAGTTCTTC
TRBJ2-1,TRBV20-1,many,.,CSARSYNEQFF,TGCAGTGCTAGATCCTACAATGAGCAGTTCTTC
TRBJ1-3,TRBV18,.,.,CASSPGMSSGNTIYF,TGTGCCAGCTCACCCGGGATGAGCTCTGGAAACACCATATATTTT
TRBJ1-1,TRBV5-1,.,.,CASSFTLNAEAFF,TGCGCCAGCAGCTTTACCTTGAACGCTGAAGCTTTCTTT
TRBJ1-1,TRBV7-3,once,.,CASSSLVNTEAFF,TGTGCCAGCAGCTCCCTGGTGAACACTGAAGCTTTCTTT
TRBJ2-1,TRBV7-9,few,TRBD2,CASRDSGSGRNEQFF,TGTGCCAGCAGAGATAGCGGGAGTGGTAGGAATGAGCAGTTCTTC
TRBJ2-6,TRBV28,.,.,CASSLLTGVGANVLTF,TGTGCCAGCAGTTTATTGACCGGGGTTGGGGCCAACGTCCTGACTTTC
TRBJ2-3,TRBV6-5,many,TRBD1,CASREQGPLTDTQYF,TGTGCCAGCAGGGAACAGGGGCCTCTCACAGATACGCAGTATTTT
TRBJ2-5,TRBV20-1,.,TRBD1,CSARRQGQETQYF,TGCAGTGCTCGGCGACAGGGACAAGAGACCCAGTACTTC
TRBJ2-1,TRBV27,.,.,CASSFMGNNEQFF,TGTGCCAGCAGTTTTATGGGGAACAATGAGCAGTTCTTC
TRBJ2-2,TRBV20-1,many,.,CRAGKNTGELFF,TGCAGGGCCGGGAAGAACACCGGGGAGCTGTTTTTT
TRBJ1-5,TRBV28,.,.,CASIEGNQPQHF,TGTGCCAGCATCGAGGGGAACCAGCCCCAGCATTTT
TRBJ1-1,TRBV20-1,many,.,CSAWGTGKTTEAFF,TGCAGTGCTTGGGGTACAGGGAAGACCACTGAAGCTTTCTTT
TRBJ1-1,TRBV10-3,many,.,CAGRGRRDTEAFF,TGTGCCGGAAGAGGTCGTCGGGACACTGAAGCTTTCTTT
TRBJ1-1,TRBV5-1,many,.,CASSSPGRNTEAFF,TGCGCCAGCAGCTCACCCGGGAGGAACACTGAAGCTTTCTTT
TRBJ2-5,TRBV20-1,.,TRBD2,CSARGSGRAQYF,TGCAGTGCTAGAGGTAGCGGGAGGGCCCAGTACTTC
TRBJ2-3,TRBV5-4,many,.,CASRTGRGADTQYF,TGTGCCAGCAGAACGGGGAGGGGGGCAGATACGCAGTATTTT